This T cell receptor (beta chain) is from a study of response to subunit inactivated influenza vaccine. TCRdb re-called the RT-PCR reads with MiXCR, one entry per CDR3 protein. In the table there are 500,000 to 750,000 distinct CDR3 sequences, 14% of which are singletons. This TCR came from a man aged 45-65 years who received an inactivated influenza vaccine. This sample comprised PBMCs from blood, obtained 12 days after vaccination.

The DNA of the CDR3 is TGTGCCAGCAGCCGGGACTTCGAAGAGACCCAGTACTTC. Protein: CASSRDFEETQYF. The chain recombines TRBV11-2 with TRBJ2-5, with a possible D match to TRBD2 (6 bases). CDR3 length: 13 residues. CDR1 is SGHAT and CDR2 is FQNNGV in the germline V gene. Trimming left V 5 bases short and J 3 bases short, with 10 bases between.